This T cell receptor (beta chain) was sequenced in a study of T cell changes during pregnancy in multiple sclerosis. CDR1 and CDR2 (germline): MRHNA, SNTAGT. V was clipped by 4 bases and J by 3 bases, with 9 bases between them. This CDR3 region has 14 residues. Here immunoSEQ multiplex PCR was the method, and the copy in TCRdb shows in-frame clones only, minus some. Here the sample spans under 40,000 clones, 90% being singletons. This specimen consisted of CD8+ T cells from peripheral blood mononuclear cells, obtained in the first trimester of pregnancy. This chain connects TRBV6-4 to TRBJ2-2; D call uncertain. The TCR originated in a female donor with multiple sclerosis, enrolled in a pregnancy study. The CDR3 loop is CASSAQADTGELFF. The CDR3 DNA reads TGTGCCAGCAGTGCTCAGGCAGACACCGGGGAGCTGTTTTTT.